One and the same sample provided the 17 T cell receptor beta chains below, sequenced in a study of regulatory T cells in long-lasting Graves disease. Time point noted: newly diagnosed GD, antithyroid drugs for less than 3 months. Scientists built the TCR library using RNA that was extracted from PBMCs. Researchers made TCR beta libraries by using iRepertoire HTBI primers and running Arm-PCR on CDR3 regions. TCRdb used MiXCR to reprocess the multiplex PCR reads, holding one entry per CDR3 protein. Counted here are fewer than 650,000 distinct CDR3 sequences, around 17% occurring once; the ten biggest clones make up 15% to 20%. The same sample was also used in a study of T cells in Graves' hyperthyroidism and ophthalmopathy.

Sequencing used peripheral blood mononuclear cells (PBMCs), obtained at new diagnosis, from a patient treated with antithyroid drugs. The receptors come from a woman in her 30s with Graves disease.

The genes are TRBV7-3 and TRBJ2-1; 9 bases are shared with TRBD2. Germline CDR1 is SGHTA and CDR2 is FQGTGA. The CDR3 is made up of 19 amino acids. J gave up 0 bases and V 1 base, and 10 bases lay outside the gene matches. CDR3 amino acids: CASSLNRATRGGSYNEQFF. For the CDR3, the DNA is TGTGCCAGCAGCTTAAACCGGGCTACGCGGGGGGGCTCCTACAATGAGCAGTTCTTC. Using reference TRBV7-3 and TRBJ2-1 for the parts outside the CDR3, the full variable domain is GAGVSQTPSNKVTEKGKYVELRCDPISGHTALYWYRQSLGQGPEFLIYFQGTGAADDSGLPNDRFFAVRPEGSVSTLKIQRTERGDSAVYLCASSLNRATRGGSYNEQFFGPGTRLTVL.

The chain joins TRBV11-1 to TRBJ2-3; D is perhaps TRBD2 (6 bases). This CDR3 has 17 residues. Germline V gives CDR1 SGHAT, CDR2 FQDESV (reference sequence). V lost 3 bases, J lost 3 bases, and 19 bases lay in between. The CDR3: CASSLGGPLARTDTQYF. The CDR3 coding sequence is TGTGCCAGCAGCTTGGGCGGACCTCTAGCGAGGACAGATACGCAGTATTTT.

Concerning this clonotype: Mismatch with germline at one junction end may stem from a read error. V gene TRBV6-5 combines with J gene TRBJ1-6; 9 nucleotides match TRBD1. Looked up from germline, CDR1 is MNHEY and CDR2 is SVGAGI. This CDR3 has 15 amino acids. The CDR3, as DNA: TGTGCCAGCAGTTCCAGTGGGACAGGGAGGTCACCCCCCCACTTT. It yields the protein CASSSSGTGRSPPHF.

This clonotype came up a few times. The V call is TRBV7-9, the J call TRBJ2-2, with D possibly being TRBD2 (5 bases). The CDR3 extends over 16 amino acids. Germline lookup yields CDR1 SEHNR and CDR2 FQNEAQ (reference sequence). Trimming took 3 bases from V and 5 from J, leaving 16 bases between them. The CDR3 reads CASSFARVRGTGELFF. CDR3 DNA sequence: TGTGCCAGCAGCTTCGCCCGGGTCCGGGGAACCGGGGAGCTGTTTTTT. Supplemented by reference TRBV7-9 and TRBJ2-2, the full variable domain reads DTGVSQNPRHKITKRGQNVTFRCDPISEHNRLYWYRQTLGQGPEFLTYFQNEAQLEKSRLLSDRFSAERPKGSFSTLEIQRTEQGDSAMYLCASSFARVRGTGELFFGEGSRLTVL.

This clonotype was picked up many times. The genes are TRBV7-9 and TRBJ1-1; no definite D call. Trimming cost V 0 bases and J 4 bases, with 3 bases left between them. CDR1 and CDR2 (germline): SEHNR, FQNEAQ (reference sequence). This CDR3 spans 12 amino acids. The CDR3 sequence: CASSLAGTEAFF. The DNA of the CDR3 is TGTGCCAGCAGCTTAGCCGGCACTGAAGCTTTCTTT.

This clonotype was seen many times. V and J are TRBV5-1 and TRBJ2-3, with 7 positions matching TRBD1. The germline V gene encodes CDR1 SGHRS and CDR2 YFSETQ. J was trimmed by 8 bases and V by 0 bases; bases with no gene match: 6. This CDR3 has 14 residues. This CDR3 is CASSLGQGPGTQYF. CDR3 nucleotide sequence: TGCGCCAGCAGCTTGGGACAGGGTCCGGGTACGCAGTATTTT. The full variable domain, with the rest looked up from reference TRBV5-1 and TRBJ2-3, is KAGVTQTPRYLIKTRGQQVTLSCSPISGHRSVSWYQQTPGQGLQFLFEYFSETQRNKGNFPGRFSGRQFSNSRSEMNVSTLELGDSALYLCASSLGQGPGTQYFGPGTRLTVL.

In its sample, this clonotype was seen a few times. The V gene is TRBV19, the J gene TRBJ1-6; TRBD1 is a possible D gene (5 bases). The germline gives CDR1 LNHDA, CDR2 SQIVND (reference sequence). V was clipped by 8 bases and J by 5 bases, with 19 bases between them. The CDR3 covers 16 residues. The DNA for the CDR3 is TGTGCCAGTCGTACCACGCCAGGGACGAATAATTCACCCCTCCACTTT. It yields the protein CASRTTPGTNNSPLHF.

This clonotype showed up just a few times. This chain joins TRBV7-2 and TRBJ1-1, with 11 bases aligning to TRBD1. There are 20 residues in the CDR3. Germline V lookup: CDR1 SGHTA, CDR2 FQGNSA. The trim removed 2 bases at V and 3 bases at J, leaving 17 bases unmatched. The CDR3 protein is CASSLHSYPGTGGFDTEAFF. In DNA, the CDR3 is TGTGCCAGCAGCTTACATTCGTACCCAGGGACAGGGGGTTTCGACACTGAAGCTTTCTTT.

This clonotype showed up many times. The chain is built from TRBV29-1 and TRBJ1-1; no firm D call. The CDR3 runs 11 residues. Germline V lookup: CDR1 SQVTM, CDR2 ANQGSEA. The V and J ends lost 6 bases and 1 base respectively, with 6 bases between them. CDR3 sequence: CSVETNTEAFF. CDR3 DNA sequence: TGCAGCGTAGAGACGAACACTGAAGCTTTCTTT.

The gene calls are TRBV19 and TRBJ2-2; D is unresolved. CDR1 is LNHDA and CDR2 is SQIVND in the germline V gene (reference sequence). Trimming took off 5 bases at V and 7 bases at J, with 8 bases between the two ends. This CDR3 contains 12 residues. CDR3 amino acids: CASSPYIGELFF. CDR3 DNA: TGTGCCAGTAGTCCGTATATCGGGGAGCTGTTTTTT.

The rearrangement joins TRBV19 to TRBJ1-6, with TRBD1 identical over 7 bases. The germline V gene encodes CDR1 LNHDA and CDR2 SQIVND (reference sequence). The trim removed 3 bases at V and 7 bases at J, leaving 6 bases unmatched. This CDR3 comprises 15 residues. CDR3 DNA: TGTGCCAGTAGTATGGCGGGACAGACGAATTCACCCCTCCACTTT. Residues: CASSMAGQTNSPLHF.

The gene calls are TRBV24-1 and TRBJ2-1; D is unresolved. V was cut by 1 base and J by 5 bases, with 11 bases left in between. From germline, CDR1 is KGHDR and CDR2 SFDVKD. The CDR3 has 15 residues. The CDR3 nucleotides read TGTGCCACCAGTGATTTCCCCCTAAAGGACAATGAGCAGTTCTTC. Translating it yields CATSDFPLKDNEQFF.

This rearrangement joins TRBV5-5 to TRBJ1-1; D is unresolved. The germline V gene encodes CDR1 SGHKS and CDR2 YYEKEE (reference sequence). CDR3 length equals 15 residues. V was pared by 1 base and J by 0 bases, with 10 bases between. The CDR3 sequence: CASSLRATLNTEAFF. Written as DNA, the CDR3 is TGTGCCAGCAGCTTGCGAGCCACCCTGAACACTGAAGCTTTCTTT.

This clonotype was seen repeatedly, ten times or more. The chain links TRBV2 to TRBJ2-3; no definite D call. CDR1 and CDR2 (germline): SNHLY, FYNNEI. The CDR3 extends over 16 amino acids. V lost 1 base and J lost 0, with 11 bases in between. CDR3 residues: CASSEGLWRSTDTQYF. The CDR3 DNA is TGTGCCAGCAGTGAAGGATTGTGGCGGAGCACAGATACGCAGTATTTT. The full variable domain, its missing parts supplied by reference TRBV2 and TRBJ2-3, is EPEVTQTPSHQVTQMGQEVILRCVPISNHLYFYWYRQILGQKVEFLVSFYNNEISEKSEIFDDQFSVERPDGSNFTLKIRSTKLEDSAMYFCASSEGLWRSTDTQYFGPGTRLTVL.

In the case of this clonotype: A much larger clone differs from this one at a single base, so this may be a read error. This sequence joins TRBV28 and TRBJ1-5, with D possibly TRBD1 on 5 matching bases. The CDR3 loop spans 14 amino acids. The ends were cut back, 4 bases at V and 5 bases at J, with 12 bases in the middle. Germline lookup yields CDR1 MDHEN and CDR2 SYDVKM. CDR3 nucleotides: TGTGCCAGCAGTTCGGGACGGGGATATCAGCCCCAGCATTTT. This encodes CASSSGRGYQPQHF.

There are many counts of this clonotype. This sequence joins TRBV7-8 and TRBJ1-6, with D unresolved. CDR1 SGHVS and CDR2 FQNEAQ come from the germline V gene. Trimming stripped 3 bases from V and 10 bases from J, with 13 bases between. The CDR3 covers 14 residues. CDR3 bases: TGTGCCAGCAGCTTGGTGGGATCACGGTCACCCCTCCACTTT. Protein: CASSLVGSRSPLHF.

This clonotype was detected many times. The gene calls are TRBV28 and TRBJ1-4; 9 nucleotides line up with TRBD1. The CDR3 contains 16 residues. The J segment lost 7 bases and the V segment lost 4 bases, leaving 10 bases of the junction unmatched. From germline, CDR1 is MDHEN and CDR2 SYDVKM. The CDR3 DNA sequence: TGTGCCAGCAGTTCTGCTCCGGGACAGGGACCTGAAAAACTGTTTTTT. It codes for CASSSAPGQGPEKLFF.